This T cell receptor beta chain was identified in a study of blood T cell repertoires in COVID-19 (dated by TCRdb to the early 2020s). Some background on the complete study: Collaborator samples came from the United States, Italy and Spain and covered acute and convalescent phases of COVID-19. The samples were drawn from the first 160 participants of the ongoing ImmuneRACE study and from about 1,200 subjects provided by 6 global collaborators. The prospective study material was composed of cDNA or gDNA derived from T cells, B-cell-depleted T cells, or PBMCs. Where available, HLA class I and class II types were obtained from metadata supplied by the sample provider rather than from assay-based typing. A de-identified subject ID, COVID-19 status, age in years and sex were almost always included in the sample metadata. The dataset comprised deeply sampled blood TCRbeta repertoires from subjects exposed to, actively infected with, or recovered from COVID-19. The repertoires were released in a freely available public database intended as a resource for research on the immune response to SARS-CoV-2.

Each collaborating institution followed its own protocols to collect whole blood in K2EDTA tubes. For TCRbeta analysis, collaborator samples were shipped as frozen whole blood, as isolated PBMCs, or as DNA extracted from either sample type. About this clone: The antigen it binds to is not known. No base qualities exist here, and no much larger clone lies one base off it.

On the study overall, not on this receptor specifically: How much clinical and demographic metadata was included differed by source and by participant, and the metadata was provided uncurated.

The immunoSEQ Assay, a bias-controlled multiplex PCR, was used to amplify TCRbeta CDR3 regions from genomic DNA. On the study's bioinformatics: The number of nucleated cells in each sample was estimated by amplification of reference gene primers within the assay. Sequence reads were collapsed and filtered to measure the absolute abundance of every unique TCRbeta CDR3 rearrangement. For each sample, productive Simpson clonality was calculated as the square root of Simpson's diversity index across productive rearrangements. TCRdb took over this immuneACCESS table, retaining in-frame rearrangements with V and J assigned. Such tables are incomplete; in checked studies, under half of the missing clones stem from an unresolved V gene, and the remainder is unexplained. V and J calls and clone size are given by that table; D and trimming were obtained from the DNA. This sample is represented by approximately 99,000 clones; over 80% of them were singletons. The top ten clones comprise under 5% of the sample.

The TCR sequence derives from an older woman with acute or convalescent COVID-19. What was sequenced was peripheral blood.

The sequence in DNA is TGTGCCAGCAGCCAAGAGGGTACGGGGGACTATGGCTACACCTTC. Its product reads: CASSQEGTGDYGYTF. This chain is built from TRBV3-1 (or the pseudogene TRBV3-2) and TRBJ1-2; TRBD1 is a possible D gene, resting on 5 matching bases. V drops 0 bases and J drops 3 bases, leaving 11 bases in between. Spanning cysteine to phenylalanine, the CDR3 consists of 15 amino acids. The kept DNA is CDR3 alone, 45 bases in frame from the first base. CDR1 and CDR2 (LGHDT, YNNKEL) derive from the germline V gene (reference sequence).